The 12 T cell receptor beta chains presented below share a single source sample, sequenced in a study of glioma-infiltrating T cells after dendritic cell vaccination. Sequencing was performed with immunoSEQ multiplex PCR; in TCRdb, only in-frame clones are kept and a portion is missing. Of tens of thousands of clones in the sample, around 90% were seen once. Material: blood, obtained before dendritic cell vaccination. These TCRs come from a human donor with glioblastoma.

The rearrangement links TRBV5-6 to TRBJ1-4; 12 bases align to TRBD1. CDR3 length: 15 residues. Germline loops: CDR1 SGHDT, CDR2 YYEEEE. Trimming cost V 3 bases and J 8 bases; bases outside gene matches: 5. As DNA, the CDR3 is TGTGCCAGCAGCTCAAGGGACAGGGGGCGGGAAAAACTGTTTTTT. Amino acids: CASSSRDRGREKLFF. Combining the CDR3 with reference TRBV5-6 and TRBJ1-4 gives the whole variable domain DAGVTQSPTHLIKTRGQQVTLRCSPKSGHDTVSWYQQALGQGPQFIFQYYEEEERQRGNFPDRFSGHQFPNYSSELNVNALLLGDSALYLCASSSRDRGREKLFFGSGTQLSVL.

The V and J genes are TRBV7-6 and TRBJ1-1, with TRBD1 matching 9 bases. V lost 3 bases, J lost 1 base, and 3 bases stayed unmatched. The CDR3 is 15 residues long. Looked up from germline, CDR1 is SGHVS and CDR2 is FNYEAQ. The CDR3 loop is CASSFGTGPNTEAFF. The DNA of the CDR3 is TGTGCCAGCAGCTTTGGGACAGGGCCGAACACTGAAGCTTTCTTT.

The chain uses TRBV2 and TRBJ1-5; D not resolved. This CDR3 has 14 amino acids. Germline CDR1 is SNHLY and CDR2 is FYNNEI. V lost 4 bases to trimming and J lost 0 bases, with 7 bases between them. As DNA, the CDR3 is TGTGCCAGCAGTGGCGGATATAGCAATCAGCCCCAGCATTTT. Protein sequence: CASSGGYSNQPQHF.

This clone was found once. This rearrangement joins TRBV6-5 to TRBJ2-1; TRBD1 aligns across 7 bases. With V trimmed by 5 bases and J by 6 bases, 10 bases remained unmatched. In germline, CDR1 is MNHEY, CDR2 SVGAGI. The CDR3 length is 15 residues. The CDR3 is CASSQFRRQGNEQFF. The CDR3 nucleotides read TGTGCCAGCAGTCAGTTTCGACGACAGGGCAATGAGCAGTTCTTC.

V and J are TRBV12-5 and TRBJ1-1; 8 bases agree with TRBD1. This CDR3 contains 14 residues. CDR1 and CDR2 (germline): LGHNT, FRNRAP. J gave up 10 bases and V 4 bases, and 11 bases lay outside the gene matches. The CDR3 DNA follows: TGTGCTAGTGGTTGGCCCGTTCAGGGGGCATCAGCTTTCTTT. Amino acids: CASGWPVQGASAFF.

This chain links TRBV18 with TRBJ1-1; no clear D. Trimming cost V 2 bases and J 5 bases, with 9 bases left between them. This CDR3 spans 13 amino acids. Looked up from germline, CDR1 is KGHSH and CDR2 is LQKENI. The CDR3 DNA reads TGTGCCAGCTCACCAGCGGAGGATACTGAAGCTTTCTTT. This gives the protein CASSPAEDTEAFF.

The genes are TRBV25-1 and TRBJ2-7; 9 bases line up with TRBD2. In germline, CDR1 is MGHDK, CDR2 SYGVNS. V lost 11 bases and J lost 2; bases outside the gene matches: 7. The CDR3 has 13 residues. The CDR3 DNA is TGTGCCTGCCAGGCGGGAGGGCCCTACGAGCAGTACTTC. It translates to CACQAGGPYEQYF.

The V and J genes are TRBV5-1 and TRBJ1-2; 7 bases align to TRBD1. CDR1 is SGHRS, CDR2 YFSETQ, per germline. V dropped 0 bases and J dropped 6; count of bases not matched to a gene: 5. This CDR3 comprises 14 residues. CDR3: CASSLVPGGDGYTF. The CDR3 nucleotides are TGCGCCAGCAGCTTGGTACCAGGGGGTGATGGCTACACCTTC.

This clone was observed once. The CDR3 region has the DNA TGTGCCAGCAGCCGTACCGGGACAGGAGCCTACGAGCAGTACTTC. It is translated as CASSRTGTGAYEQYF. The genes are TRBV7-2 and TRBJ2-5, with 8 bases lining up with TRBD1. The assigned J gene may be wrong: the sequence end matches TRBJ2-7 better. The CDR3 covers 15 residues. The V gene's germline CDR1 is SGHTA and CDR2 FQGNSA.

In its sample, this clone was seen a few times. V is TRBV30 and J is TRBJ1-1; tentatively, D is TRBD1 (6 bases). The germline gives CDR1 GTSNPN, CDR2 SVGIG (reference sequence). The CDR3 extends over 15 amino acids. The V gene lost 2 bases and the J gene lost 3 bases, with 16 bases spanning the gap. The CDR3 DNA is TGTGCCTGGAGTTCACAGGGACGGGGGGACACTGAAGCTTTCTTT. Protein sequence: CAWSSQGRGDTEAFF.

The V and J genes are TRBV4-2 and TRBJ1-5; no reliable D call. CDR3 length: 13 amino acids. Germline CDR1 is LGHNA and CDR2 is YNFKEQ. V lost 4 bases and J 1 base, leaving 5 bases between the germline ends. CDR3 residues: CASSPLSNQPQHF. Here the CDR3 DNA reads TGTGCCAGCAGCCCTTTGAGCAATCAGCCCCAGCATTTT.

V is TRBV10-2 and J is TRBJ2-7; 8 bases match TRBD2. CDR3 length: 16 residues. Germline CDR1 is WSHSY and CDR2 is SAAADI. With V trimmed by 3 bases and J by 6 bases, 13 bases remained unmatched. CDR3: CASSDPYTGRGVEQYF. For the CDR3, the DNA is TGCGCCAGCAGTGACCCATACACAGGGCGGGGGGTCGAGCAGTACTTC.